The 17 T cell receptor beta chains reported below all come from one sample, sequenced in a study of regulatory T cells in long-lasting Graves disease. Investigators prepared the TCR beta libraries by applying iRepertoire HTBI primers and Arm-PCR of CDR3 regions. TCRdb fed the multiplex PCR reads into MiXCR, producing one record per CDR3 protein. The sample contains approximately 350,000 distinct CDR3 sequences, approximately 16% of which appear only once. Indicated time point: newly diagnosed GD, antithyroid drugs for less than 3 months. PBMC RNA served as the TCR library source. The same sample was also studied in work on T cells in Graves' hyperthyroidism and ophthalmopathy.

The specimen was peripheral blood mononuclear cells (PBMCs), collected at new diagnosis, from a patient treated with antithyroid drugs. Receptors originate from a man aged 35 to 55 with Graves disease.

This chain uses TRBV20-1 with TRBJ2-1, with no clear D. Trimming removed 2 bases at V and 9 bases at J, with 14 bases between. This CDR3 has 13 amino acids. The germline gives CDR1 DFQATT, CDR2 SNEGSKA (reference sequence). This CDR3 reads CSARSPGLGEQFF. The CDR3 nucleotides read TGCAGTGCTAGATCCCCGGGTCTGGGTGAGCAGTTCTTC.

A few counts support this clonotype. The chain employs TRBV5-5 and TRBJ1-1, with unresolved D. Trimming removed 2 bases from V and 1 base from J, with 15 bases in between. CDR3 size: 16 residues. Germline CDR1 SGHKS, CDR2 YYEKEE (reference sequence). In DNA, the CDR3 is TGTGCCAGCAGCTTCGCAGCCGTTGCCCAGAACACTGAAGCTTTCTTT. This sequence encodes CASSFAAVAQNTEAFF.

The chain couples TRBV4-1 to TRBJ2-7; 8 positions agree with TRBD2. With 4 bases clipped from V and 0 bases from J, the junction kept 2 bases outside the gene matches. Germline V CDR1 and CDR2: MGHRA, YSYEKL. CDR3 length: 14 residues. DNA of the CDR3: TGCGCCAGCAGCCTCCGGGAGGGCTCCTACGAGCAGTACTTC. It codes for CASSLREGSYEQYF.

The V and J genes are TRBV20-1 and TRBJ2-3; TRBD2 aligns across 10 bases. After removal of 3 bases from V and 6 bases from J, the junction contained 9 bases not matched to a gene. The CDR3 runs to 15 residues. Germline V gene data show CDR1 as DFQATT and CDR2 as SNEGSKA (reference sequence). The CDR3, as DNA: TGCAGTGCTAGGGATAGCGGGGGGCAGGTGGATACGCAGTATTTT. Its protein product is CSARDSGGQVDTQYF.

The rearrangement links TRBV12-3 or TRBV12-4 to TRBJ2-7, with 7 bases matching TRBD2. The trim removed 8 bases at V and 2 bases at J, leaving 9 bases unmatched. The CDR3 has 14 amino acids. The CDR3 loop is CASADAGATYEQYF. The CDR3 DNA is TGTGCCAGCGCCGACGCGGGAGCCACCTACGAGCAGTACTTC.

In its sample, this clonotype was seen many times. The genes are TRBV20-1 and TRBJ1-2; the match to TRBD1 covers 8 bases. The J segment lost 7 bases and the V segment lost 3 bases, leaving 13 bases of the junction unmatched. This CDR3 spans 15 amino acids. CDR1 and CDR2 from the germline V gene are DFQATT and SNEGSKA (reference sequence). The CDR3 loop is CSASAHRQGNGGYTF. The CDR3 DNA reads as TGCAGTGCTAGCGCCCATCGACAGGGGAATGGTGGCTACACCTTC.

This clonotype was observed many times. J is TRBJ2-7 and V is TRBV7-2, with 7 bases aligning to TRBD2. The CDR3 runs 16 residues. V shed 5 bases, J shed 3 bases, and the junction held 13 bases outside the gene matches. Germline CDR1 and CDR2: SGHTA and FQGNSA. As DNA, the CDR3 is TGTGCCAGCAGCAGAGAAGGCGGGGGTCTAATCTACGAGCAGTACTTC. This gives the protein CASSREGGGLIYEQYF.

For this clonotype: This sequence may be a read error, since a much larger clone differs from it by one base. The genes are TRBV30 and TRBJ2-3; 8 positions match TRBD2. Germline CDR1 GTSNPN, CDR2 SVGIG (reference sequence). This CDR3 has 15 amino acids. The CDR3 sequence is CARSLAGGRTDTQYF. The CDR3 DNA reads as TGTGCCCGGAGTCTCGCGGGGGGCCGCACAGATACGCAGTATTTT.

V gene TRBV3-1 combines with J gene TRBJ2-3; 10 nucleotides match TRBD2. Germline CDR1 and CDR2: LGHDT and YNNKEL (reference sequence). This CDR3 is 16 amino acids long. V was pared by 2 bases and J by 2 bases, with 4 bases of the junction left unmatched. CDR3 sequence reads: CASSQIAGGLTDTQYF. CDR3 in DNA: TGTGCCAGCAGCCAAATAGCGGGGGGCCTCACAGATACGCAGTATTTT.

The CDR3 is CASSAGTIGEQYF. The CDR3 DNA reads as TGTGCCAGCAGCGCCGGGACCATAGGCGAGCAGTACTTC. The chain has TRBV7-9 and TRBJ2-7; D assignment may be TRBD1 or TRBD2 (5 bases each). CDR1 is SEHNR and CDR2 is FQNEAQ in the germline V gene (reference sequence). The CDR3 sequence is 13 residues long. Trimming took off 5 bases at V and 6 bases at J, with 14 bases between the two ends. Full variable domain (missing parts from reference TRBV7-9 and TRBJ2-7): DTGVSQNPRHKITKRGQNVTFRCDPISEHNRLYWYRQTLGQGPEFLTYFQNEAQLEKSRLLSDRFSAERPKGSFSTLEIQRTEQGDSAMYLCASSAGTIGEQYFGPGTRLTVT.

This clonotype was seen many times. CDR3: CATDRGYEQYF. The CDR3 DNA follows: TGTGCCACGGACAGGGGGTACGAGCAGTACTTC. The chain carries TRBV12-3 or TRBV12-4 and TRBJ2-7; 10 bases fit TRBD1. Trimming took 10 bases from V and 4 from J; bases not matched to a gene: 1. The CDR3 runs to 11 residues.

The sample holds many counts of this clonotype. The chain employs TRBV7-2 and TRBJ1-2; D call uncertain. This CDR3 is built from 14 residues. With 4 bases removed from V and 0 bases from J, the gap between germline ends came to 9 bases. Per the germline V gene, CDR1 is SGHTA and CDR2 is FQGNSA. The CDR3 DNA reads as TGTGCCAGCAGCTCAGAAGGATCTAACTATGGCTACACCTTC. This codes for CASSSEGSNYGYTF.

This clonotype was recorded many times. The chain employs TRBV6-2 or TRBV6-3 and TRBJ2-7; no clear D gene. V was pared by 7 bases and J by 0 bases, with 10 bases between. CDR3 size: 13 residues. Germline-derived CDR1 and CDR2 are MNHEY and SVGEGT. Here the CDR3 DNA reads TGTGCCAGCACCGGCACCAGCTCCTACGAGCAGTACTTC. The encoded protein is CASTGTSSYEQYF.

This clonotype was observed at least ten times. This chain uses TRBV6-1 with TRBJ1-5; 7 bases map to TRBD1. Unmatched junction bases numbered 20, after V lost 6 bases and J lost 0 bases. CDR3 length: 20 residues. Germline-derived CDR1 and CDR2 are MNHNS and SASEGT. The CDR3 region is CASRPQAYRDRRYSNQPQHF. CDR3 nucleotides: TGTGCCAGCAGGCCCCAAGCGTACCGGGACAGACGCTATAGCAATCAGCCCCAGCATTTT.

The chain joins TRBV5-1 to TRBJ1-5; D not resolved. Trimming removed 4 bases from V and 1 base from J, with 15 bases in between. The CDR3 loop spans 16 amino acids. Germline values: CDR1 SGHRS, CDR2 YFSETQ. Here the CDR3 DNA reads TGCGCCAGCAGCGTGGACGGGGTTGCGAGCAATCAGCCCCAGCATTTT. This sequence encodes CASSVDGVASNQPQHF.

This clonotype was detected many times. This rearrangement joins TRBV30 to TRBJ2-2; the D gene is possibly TRBD1 (6 bases). Trimming took off 2 bases at V and 5 bases at J, with 12 bases between the two ends. CDR1 is GTSNPN and CDR2 is SVGIG in the germline V gene (reference sequence). This CDR3 contains 14 residues. The DNA for the CDR3 is TGTGCCTGGAGTAGGGGGACCACTACCGGGGAGCTGTTTTTT. Its translation: CAWSRGTTTGELFF.

The chain has TRBV5-6 and TRBJ1-1; TRBD1 aligns across 8 bases. Germline assignment: CDR1 SGHDT and CDR2 YYEEEE. CDR3 length: 12 residues. Trimming at V came to 5 bases and at J to 5 bases, leaving 2 bases not matched to a gene. This CDR3 is CASSTGGTEAFF. CDR3 bases: TGTGCCAGCAGTACAGGGGGAACTGAAGCTTTCTTT.